What follows are 11 T cell receptor beta chains derived from one specimen sequenced in a study of blood T cell repertoires in COVID-19. Sequencing used immunoSEQ multiplex PCR; TCRdb keeps in-frame clones, though not all of them. The data contain around 300,000 clones, roughly 89% of them singletons. Sequenced: peripheral blood. These receptors originate from a woman aged 30 to 39 with active or convalescent COVID-19.

The chain links TRBV19 to TRBJ2-3; unclear D gene. This CDR3 is 13 amino acids long. Germline V gene data show CDR1 as LNHDA and CDR2 as SQIVND (reference sequence). V lost 1 base to trimming and J lost 3 bases, with 5 bases between them. CDR3 sequence (DNA): TGTGCCAGTAGTATAGTCCAGACAGATACGCAGTATTTT. It translates to CASSIVQTDTQYF.

The chain is built from TRBV7-9 and TRBJ1-4, with 9 bases lining up with TRBD1. The CDR3 spans 16 residues. CDR1 and CDR2 (germline): SEHNR, FQNEAQ (reference sequence). With 5 bases clipped from V and 6 bases from J, the junction kept 10 bases outside the gene matches. The CDR3, as DNA: TGTGCCAGCAGCCCCGGGTCCGGGACAGGGCATGAAAAACTGTTTTTT. Translation: CASSPGSGTGHEKLFF.

V is TRBV18 and J is TRBJ2-7; 8 bases map to TRBD1. Germline V CDR1 and CDR2: KGHSH, LQKENI. CDR3 length: 14 residues. Trimming cost V 3 bases and J 4 bases; bases outside gene matches: 5. In DNA form, the CDR3 reads TGTGCCAGCTCACCGTCACAGGGGGGTTACGAGCAGTACTTC. Protein product: CASSPSQGGYEQYF.

This rearrangement joins TRBV27 to TRBJ1-2, with TRBD1 identical over 8 bases. Germline V lookup: CDR1 MNHEY, CDR2 SMNVEV (reference sequence). This CDR3 is 13 amino acids long. With 5 bases clipped from V and 6 bases from J, the junction kept 5 bases outside the gene matches. The CDR3 is CASSHGQGHGYTF. DNA for the CDR3: TGTGCCAGCAGTCATGGACAGGGCCATGGCTACACCTTC.

J is TRBJ1-1 and V is TRBV30, with 8 bases that match TRBD1. The germline gives CDR1 GTSNPN, CDR2 SVGIG (reference sequence). The CDR3 runs to 13 residues. The trim removed 1 base at V and 3 bases at J, leaving 1 base unmatched. The chain's CDR3 is CAWSEDRDTEAFF. The DNA for the CDR3 is TGTGCCTGGAGTGAGGACAGGGACACTGAAGCTTTCTTT.

The chain carries TRBV24-1 and TRBJ2-2; D possibly corresponds to TRBD1 (6 bases). With 3 bases removed from V and 4 bases from J, the gap between germline ends came to 11 bases. The CDR3 consists of 15 residues. Germline CDR1 is KGHDR and CDR2 is SFDVKD. CDR3 bases: TGTGCCACCAGTGATCCAGGGGCGGGCACCGGGGAGCTGTTTTTT. Translating it yields CATSDPGAGTGELFF.

This chain links TRBV5-1 with TRBJ1-2; a weak D match, TRBD1 (5 bases). The CDR3 extends over 13 amino acids. The germline CDR1 and CDR2 sequences are SGHRS and YFSETQ. Trimming removed 0 bases from V and 8 bases from J, with 11 bases in between. In nucleotides, the CDR3 is TGCGCCAGCAGCTTGGCAGGGCTGGGAGGCTACACCTTC. Translation gives CASSLAGLGGYTF.

The chain links TRBV5-1 to TRBJ2-3; 11 bases line up with TRBD2. The V gene's germline CDR1 is SGHRS and CDR2 YFSETQ. The CDR3 covers 16 residues. J was trimmed by 4 bases and V by 5 bases; bases with no gene match: 9. The CDR3: CASRPTVAGGADTQYF. As DNA, the CDR3 is TGCGCCAGCAGGCCTACCGTAGCGGGGGGGGCAGATACGCAGTATTTT.

The genes are TRBV12-3 or TRBV12-4 and TRBJ2-5, with D maybe TRBD2 (5 bases). This CDR3 contains 12 residues. Deletions cut 2 bases from V and 7 bases from J, with 8 bases between. CDR3 sequence reads: CASSLSAGTQYF. The CDR3 DNA follows: TGTGCCAGCAGTTTATCCGCGGGGACCCAGTACTTC.

This clone was observed a few times. The chain combines TRBV6-2 or TRBV6-3 with TRBJ1-6, with D unclear. Germline CDR1 reads MNHEY; CDR2 reads SVGEGT. With 2 bases removed from V and 0 bases from J, the gap between germline ends came to 11 bases. The CDR3 loop spans 17 amino acids. CDR3 loop: CASSYDLSSSYNSPLHF. In DNA form, the CDR3 reads TGTGCCAGCAGTTACGATCTTTCGAGCTCCTATAATTCACCCCTCCACTTT.

This clone came up once. This chain joins TRBV28 and TRBJ1-4; TRBD1 agrees at 8 bases. The CDR3 is 17 amino acids. Losses at the gene ends were 2 bases for V and 5 bases for J; bases not matched to a gene: 10. CDR1 is MDHEN and CDR2 is SYDVKM in the germline V gene. For the CDR3, the DNA is TGTGCCAGCAGTTTAAGGACAGGGCTGGGGTTAAATGAAAAACTGTTTTTT. Protein product: CASSLRTGLGLNEKLFF.